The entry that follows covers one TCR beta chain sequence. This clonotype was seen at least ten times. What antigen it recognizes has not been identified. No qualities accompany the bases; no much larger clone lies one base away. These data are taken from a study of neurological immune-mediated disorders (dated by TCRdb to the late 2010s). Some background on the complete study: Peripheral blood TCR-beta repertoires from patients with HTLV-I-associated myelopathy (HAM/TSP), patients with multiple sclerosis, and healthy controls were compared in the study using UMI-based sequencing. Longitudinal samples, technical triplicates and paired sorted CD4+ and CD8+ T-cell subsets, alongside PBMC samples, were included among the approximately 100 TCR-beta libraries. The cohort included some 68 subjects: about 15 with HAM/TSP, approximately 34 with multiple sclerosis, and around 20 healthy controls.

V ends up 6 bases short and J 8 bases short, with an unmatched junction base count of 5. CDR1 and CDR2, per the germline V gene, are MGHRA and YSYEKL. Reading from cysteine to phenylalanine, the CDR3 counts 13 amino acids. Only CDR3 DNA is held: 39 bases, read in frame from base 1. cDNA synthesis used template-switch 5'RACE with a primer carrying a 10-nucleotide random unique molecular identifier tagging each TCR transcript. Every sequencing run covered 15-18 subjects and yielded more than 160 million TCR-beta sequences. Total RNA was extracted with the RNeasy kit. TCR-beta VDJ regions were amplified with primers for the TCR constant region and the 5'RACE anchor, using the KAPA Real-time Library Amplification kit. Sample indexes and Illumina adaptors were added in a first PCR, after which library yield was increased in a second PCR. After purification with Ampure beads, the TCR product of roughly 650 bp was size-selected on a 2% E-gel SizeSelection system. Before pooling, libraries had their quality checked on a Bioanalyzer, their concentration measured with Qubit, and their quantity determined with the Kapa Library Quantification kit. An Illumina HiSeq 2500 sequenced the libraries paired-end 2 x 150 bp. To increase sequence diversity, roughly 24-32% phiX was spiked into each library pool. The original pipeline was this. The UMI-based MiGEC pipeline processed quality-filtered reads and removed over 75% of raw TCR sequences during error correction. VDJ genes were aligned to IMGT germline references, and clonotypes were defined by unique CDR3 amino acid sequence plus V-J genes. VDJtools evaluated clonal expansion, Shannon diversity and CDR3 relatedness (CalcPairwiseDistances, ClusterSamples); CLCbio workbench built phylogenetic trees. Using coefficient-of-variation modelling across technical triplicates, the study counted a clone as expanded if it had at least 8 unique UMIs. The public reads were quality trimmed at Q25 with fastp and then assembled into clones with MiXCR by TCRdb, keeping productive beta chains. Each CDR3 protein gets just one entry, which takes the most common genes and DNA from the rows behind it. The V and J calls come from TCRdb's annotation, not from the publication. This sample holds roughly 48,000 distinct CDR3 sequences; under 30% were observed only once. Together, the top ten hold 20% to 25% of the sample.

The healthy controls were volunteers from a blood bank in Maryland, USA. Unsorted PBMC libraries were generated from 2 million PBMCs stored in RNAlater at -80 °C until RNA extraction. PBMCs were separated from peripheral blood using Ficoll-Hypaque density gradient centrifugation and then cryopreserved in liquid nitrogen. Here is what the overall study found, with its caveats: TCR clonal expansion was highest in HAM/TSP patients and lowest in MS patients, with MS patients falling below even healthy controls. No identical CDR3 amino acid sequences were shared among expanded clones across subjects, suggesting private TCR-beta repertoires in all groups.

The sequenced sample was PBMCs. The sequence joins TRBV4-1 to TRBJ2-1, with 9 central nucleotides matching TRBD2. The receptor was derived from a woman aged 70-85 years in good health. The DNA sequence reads TGCGCCAGCAGAACCGGGACTAGCTATGAGCAGTTCTTC. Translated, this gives CASRTGTSYEQFF.